This T cell receptor beta chain was sequenced in a study of immune heterogeneity within non-small cell lung tumors. The TCR beta CDR3 region underwent multiplex PCR amplification with 32 V and 13 J primers. TCRdb processed the multiplex PCR reads anew with MiXCR; each CDR3 protein has one entry. The sample shows fewer than 14,000 distinct CDR3 sequences, roughly 30% of them seen only once. Bulk tumor genomic DNA constituted the template, at around 600 ng per sample. Several biopsies per primary tumor, spaced far apart, were taken during surgery. Each patient presented with untreated, newly diagnosed non-small cell lung cancer and received curative surgery. Study observations and caveats: Across individual patients, the high-frequency T-cell receptor beta clonotypes were largely distinct. Identical dominant CDR3 beta clonotypes recurred across tumor sites within a patient, alongside site-unique high-frequency clones.

As for this clonotype: Its antigen is unknown. It may be a read error: a sequence one base away is much more abundant. This is likely a read error, given that the CDR3 carries no conserved phenylalanine or tryptophan at its end.

The receptor was isolated from a woman in her fifties or sixties with non-small cell lung cancer. The material sequenced was lung tumor tissue.

CDR3 nucleotides: TGCAGTGCCCAAACCCGGGACACTAACTATGGCTACACCATC. It is translated as CSAQTRDTNYGYTI. V is TRBV20-1 and J is TRBJ1-2, with a weak D call TRBD1 (6 bases). The V end lost 6 bases, the J end lost 0 bases, and 14 bases lay between the germline ends. The CDR3 sequence is 14 residues long. Per the germline V gene, CDR1 is DFQATT and CDR2 is SNEGSKA (reference sequence).